These 22 T cell receptor beta chains share one sample of origin, sequenced in a study of blood T cell repertoires in COVID-19. Assay: immunoSEQ multiplex PCR; the TCRdb copy retains only in-frame clones and omits some. In the table there are about 670,000 clones, just under 90% of which are singletons. Material: peripheral blood. The receptor source for this set is a young woman with acute or convalescent COVID-19.

This chain uses TRBV7-9 with TRBJ1-5; D perhaps matches TRBD1 (6 bases). CDR1 is SEHNR, CDR2 FQNEAQ, per germline (reference sequence). V was clipped by 5 bases and J by 0 bases, with 14 bases between them. The CDR3 is made up of 16 amino acids. CDR3 region: CASSPGVGFSNQPQHF. DNA of the CDR3: TGTGCCAGCAGCCCAGGGGTAGGTTTTAGCAATCAGCCCCAGCATTTT.

The chain has TRBV5-1 and TRBJ1-1; the D gene is possibly TRBD1 (5 bases). The CDR3 sequence is 13 residues long. Germline loops: CDR1 SGHRS, CDR2 YFSETQ. Trimming removed 4 bases from V and 1 base from J, with 8 bases in between. The CDR3 DNA reads as TGCGCCAGCAGCCCAGGGTGGAACACTGAAGCTTTCTTT. Encoded protein: CASSPGWNTEAFF.

The chain couples TRBV19 to TRBJ1-1; maybe TRBD1 (6 bases). This CDR3 contains 13 residues. Germline lookup yields CDR1 LNHDA and CDR2 SQIVND (reference sequence). V was shortened by 9 bases and J by 1 base, with 12 bases between the two germline ends. DNA of the CDR3: TGTGCCAGCGGTATACAGGGGAACACTGAAGCTTTCTTT. Translating gives CASGIQGNTEAFF.

The gene calls are TRBV3-1 (or the pseudogene TRBV3-2) and TRBJ1-4; 8 bases map to TRBD1. The CDR3 length is 17 residues. Germline trimming cut 4 bases from V and 2 bases from J; bases unmatched to any gene: 9. In germline, CDR1 is LGHDT, CDR2 YNNKEL (reference sequence). The CDR3 nucleotides are TGTGCCAGCAGCCTCCAAGGGACAGGTCGGACTAATGAAAAACTGTTTTTT. It yields the protein CASSLQGTGRTNEKLFF.

The gene calls are TRBV7-9 and TRBJ1-2; 9 bases are a match to TRBD1. The V gene end was trimmed by 4 bases and the J gene end by 3 bases; junction bases not matched to a gene: 12. The CDR3 totals 17 residues. CDR1 and CDR2 (germline): SEHNR, FQNEAQ (reference sequence). The CDR3 sequence: CASSSGQGSFGDYGYTF. As DNA, the CDR3 is TGTGCCAGCAGCTCGGGACAGGGCTCGTTTGGGGACTATGGCTACACCTTC.

The chain carries TRBV7-9 and TRBJ1-5, with TRBD1 matching 11 bases. The germline V gene encodes CDR1 SEHNR and CDR2 FQNEAQ (reference sequence). With 5 bases clipped from V and 0 bases from J, the junction kept 6 bases outside the gene matches. The CDR3 has 17 residues. The CDR3 DNA follows: TGTGCCAGCAGCCCCGGGACAGGGGGGGATAGCAATCAGCCCCAGCATTTT. It encodes CASSPGTGGDSNQPQHF. Variable domain in full (rest from reference TRBV7-9 and TRBJ1-5): DTGVSQNPRHKITKRGQNVTFRCDPISEHNRLYWYRQTLGQGPEFLTYFQNEAQLEKSRLLSDRFSAERPKGSFSTLEIQRTEQGDSAMYLCASSPGTGGDSNQPQHFGDGTRLSIL.

J is TRBJ2-2 and V is TRBV4-2, with 7 bases lining up with TRBD2. J gave up 1 base and V 0 bases, and 2 bases lay outside the gene matches. The V gene's germline CDR1 is LGHNA and CDR2 YNFKEQ. The CDR3 length is 16 residues. The CDR3 region is CASSQEGGGNTGELFF. The CDR3 region has the DNA TGTGCCAGCAGCCAAGAAGGCGGGGGGAACACCGGGGAGCTGTTTTTT.

Here the CDR3 DNA reads TGCGCCAGCAGCTTTGGGGGCGGCTACACCTTC. It yields the protein CASSFGGGYTF. The rearrangement links TRBV5-1 to TRBJ1-2, with D perhaps TRBD1 (6 bases). V was clipped by 2 bases and J by 8 bases, with 7 bases between them. The CDR3 covers 11 residues. Germline V CDR1 and CDR2: SGHRS, YFSETQ.

The chain is built from TRBV19 and TRBJ1-2; 8 positions match TRBD1. This CDR3 has 15 residues. Germline values: CDR1 LNHDA, CDR2 SQIVND (reference sequence). The ends lost 2 bases at V and 4 bases at J; junction bases unmatched: 6. The CDR3 sequence is CASSITSGTGYGYTF. Here the CDR3 DNA reads TGTGCCAGTAGTATAACCTCCGGGACAGGCTATGGCTACACCTTC.

The gene calls are TRBV5-1 and TRBJ2-2, with 7 nucleotides matching TRBD1. Per germline, CDR1 SGHRS and CDR2 YFSETQ. This CDR3 contains 14 residues. J gave up 5 bases and V 4 bases, and 5 bases lay outside the gene matches. The CDR3 spells CASSRDSITGELFF. DNA for the CDR3: TGCGCCAGCAGCCGGGACAGCATTACCGGGGAGCTGTTTTTT.

This chain joins TRBV6-2 or TRBV6-3 and TRBJ2-3; 7 bases map to TRBD2. J lost 2 bases, V lost 2 bases, and 4 bases had no gene match. The length of the CDR3 is 15 residues. The V gene's germline CDR1 is MNHEY and CDR2 SVGEGT. CDR3 amino acids: CASSYRRGITDTQYF. The CDR3 coding sequence is TGTGCCAGCAGTTACAGGCGGGGGATCACAGATACGCAGTATTTT.

Concerning this clone: The identical CDR3 is also encoded by other nucleotide sequences in the sample. V is TRBV6-5 and J is TRBJ1-2, with D perhaps matching TRBD1 (5 bases). CDR3 size: 13 residues. Between the trimmed V and J ends, which lost 2 bases and 5 bases, there was a span of 9 bases. Germline loops: CDR1 MNHEY, CDR2 SVGAGI. The CDR3: CASSYRGLYGYTF. The CDR3 region has the DNA TGTGCCAGCAGTTACCGGGGGTTATATGGCTACACCTTC.

The chain has TRBV7-2 and TRBJ2-7; D is possibly TRBD1 (7 bases). V dropped 2 bases and J dropped 3 bases, with 14 bases sitting between them. The germline V gene encodes CDR1 SGHTA and CDR2 FQGNSA. This CDR3 is built from 15 residues. The CDR3, as DNA: TGTGCCAGCAGCTTACAGGGGGGACTCCTCTACGAGCAGTACTTC. Residues: CASSLQGGLLYEQYF.

The sample holds one count of this clone. This chain joins TRBV19 and TRBJ1-5; D is unclear. The V end was cut by 5 bases, the J end by 4 bases, with 9 bases between. Germline V gene data show CDR1 as LNHDA and CDR2 as SQIVND (reference sequence). The CDR3 covers 13 residues. In DNA form, the CDR3 reads TGTGCCAGTAGTTCGGAGAGGAATCAGCCCCAGCATTTT. This encodes CASSSERNQPQHF.

This rearrangement joins TRBV9 to TRBJ1-6; D perhaps matches TRBD1 (5 bases). CDR1 is SGDLS and CDR2 is YYNGEE in the germline V gene. The V end was cut by 2 bases, the J end by 10 bases, with 13 bases between. The CDR3 loop spans 14 amino acids. CDR3 amino acids: CASSVALGGSPLHF. CDR3 nucleotide sequence: TGTGCCAGCAGCGTTGCACTGGGGGGATCACCCCTCCACTTT. Variable domain in full (rest from reference TRBV9 and TRBJ1-6): DSGVTQTPKHLITATGQRVTLRCSPRSGDLSVYWYQQSLDQGLQFLIQYYNGEERAKGNILERFSAQQFPDLHSELNLSSLELGDSALYFCASSVALGGSPLHFGNGTRLTVT.

This chain links TRBV19 with TRBJ1-2, with TRBD1 matching over 7 bases. This CDR3 comprises 13 residues. Germline values: CDR1 LNHDA, CDR2 SQIVND (reference sequence). The V gene end was trimmed by 5 bases and the J gene end by 4 bases; junction bases not matched to a gene: 4. CDR3 loop: CASSPDRTYGYTF. DNA for the CDR3: TGTGCCAGTAGTCCGGACAGGACCTATGGCTACACCTTC.

The V gene is TRBV7-9, the J gene TRBJ2-2; D might be TRBD2 (6 bases). CDR3 length: 14 amino acids. CDR1 and CDR2 (germline): SEHNR, FQNEAQ (reference sequence). V lost 5 bases and J lost 7, with 14 bases in between. CDR3 loop: CASSQTVRGGELFF. CDR3 bases: TGTGCCAGCAGCCAGACAGTGCGGGGCGGGGAGCTGTTTTTT.

This chain links TRBV5-6 with TRBJ2-7, with 10 bases identical to TRBD1. The length of the CDR3 is 15 residues. Trimming at V came to 3 bases and at J to 6 bases, leaving 9 bases not matched to a gene. Germline assignment: CDR1 SGHDT and CDR2 YYEEEE. CDR3 sequence (DNA): TGTGCCAGCAGCTACATGGGGACAGGGGTCGTCGAGCAGTACTTC. Its translation: CASSYMGTGVVEQYF.

The chain recombines TRBV10-3 with TRBJ2-1; 9 positions agree with TRBD2. CDR3 size: 16 residues. Per germline, CDR1 ENHRY and CDR2 SYGVKD. The junction had 6 bases not matched to a gene; V was cut back by 4 bases and J by 2 bases. The CDR3 DNA follows: TGTGCCATCAGTGGTATAGGCGGGGGGGCCTACAATGAGCAGTTCTTC. Translation gives CAISGIGGGAYNEQFF.

The rearrangement links TRBV5-4 to TRBJ2-3; possible D gene TRBD1, 6 bases. Trimming shortened V by 2 bases and J by 6 bases, and 13 bases separated the two germline ends. CDR1 is SGHNT, CDR2 YYREEE, per germline (reference sequence). The CDR3 is 14 residues long. The CDR3 bases are TGTGCCAGCAGCTTTACTGGGGGCGCGGATACGCAGTATTTT. Translation gives CASSFTGGADTQYF.

V and J are TRBV5-1 and TRBJ2-2, with 8 nucleotides matching TRBD2. V lost 4 bases and J lost 2; bases outside the gene matches: 7. CDR3 size: 16 residues. Per the germline V gene, CDR1 is SGHRS and CDR2 is YFSETQ. The CDR3 spells CASSPLSGANTGELFF. The CDR3 DNA follows: TGCGCCAGCAGCCCCCTTAGCGGGGCAAACACCGGGGAGCTGTTTTTT.

This rearrangement joins TRBV29-1 to TRBJ1-2; 7 nucleotides line up with TRBD1. In germline, CDR1 is SQVTM, CDR2 ANQGSEA. This CDR3 has 12 residues. With 7 bases clipped from V and 4 bases from J, the junction kept 6 bases outside the gene matches. This CDR3 is CSAGQDLYGYTF. The CDR3 region has the DNA TGCAGCGCAGGACAGGATCTCTATGGCTACACCTTC.